The T cell receptor (beta chain) described here comes from a study of shared clonotypes between healthy human individuals. Study background: Those who served as donors were a couple of women and a few men between the ages of 18 and 49. The study, taken as a whole, reports: Generation probability values for non-shared clonotypes were lower than those for clonotypes shared by all four donors. Clonotype sharing across a few donors was observed for around 4.5% of naive CD4 clonotypes.

In its sample, this clone was seen a few times. Its antigen is not known. Sorted-subset replicate PCRs used 150 to 200 ng of genomic DNA. This amount corresponded to tens of thousands of T cell genomes. Method: immunoSEQ multiplex PCR; TCRdb's copy keeps in-frame clones and lacks some. The sample yields approximately 2.3 million clones, approximately 95% seen once. Germline assignment: CDR1 GTSNPN and CDR2 SVGIG (reference sequence). V was shortened by 0 bases and J by 5 bases, with 10 bases between the two germline ends. The CDR3 consists of 13 residues. Sequences were obtained from naive CD4+ T cells from PBMCs. The sample's subset: CD45RA+ positively selected. The rearrangement links TRBV30 to TRBJ1-1; D gene uncertain. The TCR comes from a man in his late teens or twenties in good health. Some clones in this sample may be carry-over from other donors' samples. CDR3 in amino acids: CAWSVGLQTEAFF. DNA for the CDR3: TGTGCCTGGAGTGTAGGACTTCAGACTGAAGCTTTCTTT. The full variable domain, in which reference TRBV30 and TRBJ1-1 provide the parts outside the CDR3, is SQTIHQWPATLVQPVGSPLSLECTVEGTSNPNLYWYRQAAGRGLQLLFYSVGIGQISSEVPQNLSASRPQDRQFILSSKKLLLSDSGFYLCAWSVGLQTEAFFGQGTRLTVV.